This TCR beta chain comes out of a study of Ad26.COV2.S vaccination and SARS-CoV-2 variants (dated by TCRdb to 2020 to 2023). Context from the whole study: Vaccine-arm donors came from COV1001, a multicentre, randomized, double-blind, placebo-controlled phase I-IIa trial of Ad26.COV2.S in healthy adults. Ad26.COV2.S was administered intramuscularly at 5 x 10^10 or 1 x 10^11 viral particles, either as a single shot or as two shots given 56 days apart. TCRbeta repertoire sequencing served as the tool for gauging how specific and how broad the SARS-CoV-2-reactive T cell receptors were following Ad26.COV2.S vaccination. The TCR-sequenced set comprised around 30 samples: around 20 Ad26.COV2.S vaccine recipients, 5 placebo recipients and 8 SARS-CoV-2 convalescent individuals. Participants in the trial were split at random into five groups of five each, receiving low-dose or high-dose Ad26.COV2.S once or twice, or else placebo on both occasions. Blinding of investigators to trial group allocation was maintained during experiments and outcome assessment. Beyond this particular receptor, the publication reports: The study was not powered for comparison of responses between vaccine doses or regimens. Vaccine and placebo recipients had comparable non-spike TCR breadth, which fits with the vaccine containing only spike. The authors noted that total T cell responses may have been underestimated by the TCR breadth and depth analyses. Higher spike-specific TCR breadth was observed in Ad26.COV2.S recipients than in placebo recipients (P = 0.0014). After vaccination, substantial breadth of spike-specific CD8+ and CD4+ T cell responses was reported.

Regarding this clone: Its antigen is unknown. No much larger clone is present one base from it, and per-base qualities are unavailable.

Interpreted using the paper, the treatment or condition label stands for: over 15 received Ad26.COV2.S at low or high dose, single or two shots; about 5 received placebo; per-sample allocation not given. For vaccine and placebo recipients, the sequenced repertoires came from samples collected on day 63 after the first injection. In Cohort 1b, around 23 adults aged 18-55 years were enrolled at a single site in Boston, USA, between 29 July and 7 August 2020. Ad26.COV2.S consisted of a replication-incompetent adenovirus type 26 vector by which a prefusion-stabilized SARS-CoV-2 spike protein from the original Wuhan strain was expressed. TCRbeta CDR3 regions were sequenced with the immunoSEQ Assay. After extraction, genomic DNA underwent amplification by bias-controlled multiplex PCR, followed by high-throughput sequencing. From the authors' description of their analysis: Collapsing and filtering of sequences were performed to quantify the absolute abundance of each unique TCRbeta CDR3 region. Usable DNA was measured by amplifying reference genes present in all nucleated cells, and TCRbeta template counts were normalized to that usable DNA to estimate T cell fraction. Repertoire TCRs were annotated as SARS-CoV-2-specific by exact matching of V gene, CDR3 amino acid sequence and J gene to a known reactive TCR set. The reference SARS-CoV-2 TCR set was obtained from MIRA and was filtered for enrichment in COVID-19-positive ImmuneCODE repertoires, whereby public or cross-reactive TCRs were removed. Based on the MIRA antigens, annotated TCRs were further analysed at the level of specific ORF or position within ORF. Breadth was defined as the number of annotated unique rearrangements divided by the total number of unique productive rearrangements, and depth was defined as the summed frequency of the annotated unique rearrangements. Two-sided Wilcoxon rank-sum tests were used to compare TCR breadth between groups. As stored in TCRdb, this immuneACCESS dataset retains in-frame rearrangements with V and J assigned. A fraction of the clones does not appear; measured against another copy, unresolved V genes explain less than half of the discrepancy, and the remainder lacks a known reason. Clone size and V and J calls were adopted from that table, with D and trimming inferred from the DNA. The sample table holds approximately 460,000 clones, of which 80% to 90% were seen once. The top ten hold approximately 1.7% of the sample.

The germline V gene specifies SGHRS as CDR1 and YFSETQ as CDR2. CDR3 length: 15 amino acids, cysteine to phenylalanine. Only the CDR3 part of the read is kept: 45 bases, read in frame from the first base. V is trimmed back by 1 base and J by 6 bases, and the junction contains 3 bases that no gene match accounts for. The sample was peripheral blood, taken in a trial of Ad26.COV2.S vaccine versus placebo. The receptor's source is a person between 18 and 59 years old who received the Ad26.COV2.S COVID-19 vaccine or a placebo. Recombination connected TRBV5-1 to TRBJ2-5, and 13 bases in between align with TRBD2. The CDR3 region reads CASSLTSGGAKTQYF. The nucleotide sequence is given as TGCGCCAGCAGCTTGACTAGCGGGGGGGCGAAGACCCAGTACTTC.